The rows below give T cell receptor beta chains drawn from one sample of a study of T cell changes during pregnancy in multiple sclerosis. Sequenced by immunoSEQ multiplex PCR; TCRdb stores in-frame clones only, minus some. The sample yields about 73,000 clones, 80% to 95% seen once. Specimen: peripheral blood, collected in the third trimester of pregnancy. The origin of the receptors is a female donor in good health, enrolled as a control in a pregnancy study. The CDR3 runs from the conserved cysteine through the conserved F or W. The order of the fields is clone size, V gene, J gene, D gene, CDR3 length, CDR3 DNA, CDR3 protein. The D gene is left open where the match is weak. Expanded clones get a size class; other rows say once, few or many, or leave the size out.

-	TRBV28	TRBJ2-3	-	12	TGTGCCAGCAGTTTATACGGAGCTACGCAGTATTTT	CASSLYGATQYF
-	TRBV27	TRBJ2-7	-	15	TGTGCCAGCAGTTTAGGTATTGCCTCTACCTACGAGCAGTACTTC	CASSLGIASTYEQYF
-	TRBV5-6	TRBJ2-7	-	16	TGTGCCAGCAGCTTGGAACTAGCCCAGAGCGCCCACGAGCAGTACTTC	CASSLELAQSAHEQYF
-	TRBV2	TRBJ1-2	TRBD1	13	TGTGCCAGCAGTTCCCAGGGGGCTCGTGGCTACACCTTC	CASSSQGARGYTF
-	TRBV7-9	TRBJ2-1	TRBD2	15	TGTGCCAGCAGCTTCACTAGCGGGGGATACAATGAGCAGTTCTTC	CASSFTSGGYNEQFF
once	TRBV19	TRBJ1-1	TRBD1	15	TGTGCCAGTAGTATAGTGAACAGGGGGGGCACTGAAGCTTTCTTT	CASSIVNRGGTEAFF
-	TRBV7-9	TRBJ2-3	TRBD2	14	TGTGCCAGCACACTAGCGGGGGCCACAGATACGCAGTATTTT	CASTLAGATDTQYF
-	TRBV18	TRBJ2-2	-	16	TGTGCCAGCTCACCTCCCGGACAGATGAACACCGGGGAGCTGTTTTTT	CASSPPGQMNTGELFF
-	TRBV19	TRBJ2-5	-	11	TGTGCCAGTAGTATCAGGGAGACCCAGTACTTC	CASSIRETQYF
-	TRBV5-1	TRBJ2-1	-	16	TGCGCCAGCAGCTTATTAGCGGCTAGCTCCTACAATGAGCAGTTCTTC	CASSLLAASSYNEQFF
-	TRBV4-1	TRBJ1-1	TRBD1	16	TGCGCCAGCAGCCAAGATCGGACAGGGGGCTTCACTGAAGCTTTCTTT	CASSQDRTGGFTEAFF
-	TRBV7-8	TRBJ2-1	TRBD2	17	TGTGCCAGCAGCTACCGGACTAGCGGGAGCTCCTACAATGAGCAGTTCTTC	CASSYRTSGSSYNEQFF
-	TRBV11-3	TRBJ2-2	TRBD2	19	TGTGCCAGCAGCTCGAACCGCGGGACTAGCGGGAGTAACACCGGGGAGCTGTTTTTT	CASSSNRGTSGSNTGELFF
-	TRBV19	TRBJ2-5	TRBD2	13	TGTGCCAGTAGTATTACCAGCGGGGGGACCCAGTACTTC	CASSITSGGTQYF
-	TRBV5-1	TRBJ2-3	-	17	TGCGCCAGCAGCTTGTTCCGACTATGGGAGGGCACAGATACGCAGTATTTT	CASSLFRLWEGTDTQYF
-	TRBV28	TRBJ2-5	TRBD2	15	TGTGCCAGCAGTTTACGGGGGGTCCTACAAGAGACCCAGTACTTC	CASSLRGVLQETQYF
once	TRBV7-9	TRBJ2-3	-	15	TGTGCCAGCAGTCTTAGAGTCCTCAGCACAGATACGCAGTATTTT	CASSLRVLSTDTQYF
-	TRBV5-8	TRBJ1-2	-	15	TGTGCCAGCAGCCAGGGAGGTAGTCTAGAGGATGGCTACACCTTC	CASSQGGSLEDGYTF
once	TRBV28	TRBJ1-5	TRBD1	15	TGTGCCAGCGTCTCCGGGACAGGGGTTGGACAGCCCCAGCATTTT	CASVSGTGVGQPQHF
-	TRBV2	TRBJ2-7	-	13	TGTGCCAGCAGCCAGGGGATATCCTACGAGCAGTACTTC	CASSQGISYEQYF
-	TRBV5-4	TRBJ1-2	-	18	TGTGCCAGCAGCATCCGAGCCCTGACAGTGTTCAGGAACTATGGCTACACCTTC	CASSIRALTVFRNYGYTF
-	TRBV2	TRBJ2-3	-	15	TGTGCCAGCAATAGACTAGGGGATGCCCTAGATACGCAGTATTTT	CASNRLGDALDTQYF
-	TRBV28	TRBJ2-3	-	15	TGTGCCAGCAGTTTATTCAGGGTCAGCACAGATACGCAGTATTTT	CASSLFRVSTDTQYF
-	TRBV10-3	TRBJ2-3	TRBD2	18	TGTGCCATCAGTGCGGGCTGGCTAGCGGGAGGGGGCACAGATACGCAGTATTTT	CAISAGWLAGGGTDTQYF
-	TRBV6-1	TRBJ1-2	TRBD1	15	TGTGCCAGCAGTGAACAGGGGGTTGTCACCTATGGCTACACCTTC	CASSEQGVVTYGYTF
-	TRBV7-6	TRBJ1-3	-	16	TGTGCCAGCAGCTTAGAAGGAGCCCCCTCTGGAAACACCATATATTTT	CASSLEGAPSGNTIYF
-	TRBV18	TRBJ2-7	-	14	TGTGCCAGCTCACCAATGGACTACCGTTACGAGCAGTACTTC	CASSPMDYRYEQYF
-	TRBV11-2	TRBJ1-2	-	15	TGTGCCAGCAGCTCGCTGGGCCTCAACGATTATGGCTACACCTTC	CASSSLGLNDYGYTF
-	TRBV4-2	TRBJ2-3	TRBD2	18	TGTGCCAGCAGCCAAGAGGTGGGGCCAGCGGGAGGGGCAGATACGCAGTATTTT	CASSQEVGPAGGADTQYF
-	TRBV29-1	TRBJ2-1	TRBD2	15	TGCAGCGTTGAAGGAACCGGGACTAACTACAATGAGCAGTTCTTC	CSVEGTGTNYNEQFF
-	TRBV27	TRBJ2-2	TRBD2	16	TGTGCCAGCAGTTTGAGCGGGGGGGCGTTAGGCGGGGAGCTGTTTTTT	CASSLSGGALGGELFF
-	TRBV9	TRBJ1-4	TRBD1	16	TGTGCCAGCAGCCCCCACGGAGAGGGGGCTCGGGAAAAACTGTTTTTT	CASSPHGEGAREKLFF
-	TRBV18	TRBJ2-1	TRBD2	14	TGTGCCAGCTCACCAAGGATAGCGGGACTGGAACAGTTCTTC	CASSPRIAGLEQFF
-	TRBV23-1	TRBJ1-3	-	12	TGCGCCAGGGGGCTGTCTGGAAACACCATATATTTT	CARGLSGNTIYF
-	TRBV7-3	TRBJ2-1	-	13	TGTGCCAGCAGCTTAGGGCAGGTCAATGAGCAGTTCTTC	CASSLGQVNEQFF
-	TRBV7-9	TRBJ1-2	TRBD1	13	TGTGCCAGCAGCCGGACAGGGACCGATGGCTACACCTTC	CASSRTGTDGYTF
-	TRBV4-1	TRBJ2-7	TRBD1	15	TGCGCCAGCAGCCGCAACAGGGGGTTAGCCTACGAGCAGTACTTC	CASSRNRGLAYEQYF
-	TRBV2	TRBJ2-5	TRBD1	13	TGTGCCAGCAGTGCCGACAGGGCAGAGACCCAGTACTTC	CASSADRAETQYF
-	TRBV6-1	TRBJ2-7	TRBD2	15	TGTGCCAGCAGTGAAGCTAGCGGGAGCTCCTACGAGCAGTACTTC	CASSEASGSSYEQYF
once	TRBV10-3	TRBJ2-7	TRBD1	15	TGTGCCATCAGCGTGGGACAGGAACCTTCCTACGAGCAGTACTTC	CAISVGQEPSYEQYF
-	TRBV27	TRBJ2-3	TRBD2	15	TGTGCCAGCAGTTCTCTAGCGGGGGCGGGAGATACGCAGTATTTT	CASSSLAGAGDTQYF
-	TRBV5-6	TRBJ1-2	-	15	TGTGCCAGCAGCTTGTTTGCCTCCCAAGCGGGAGGCTACACCTTC	CASSLFASQAGGYTF
-	TRBV29-1	TRBJ2-5	TRBD1	14	TGCAGCGTTGACTTTCGGACAGGGGGAGAGACCCAGTACTTC	CSVDFRTGGETQYF
-	TRBV5-1	TRBJ1-6	TRBD1	16	TGCGCCAGCAGCCGGGACAGGGTGGAAAATAATTCACCCCTCCACTTT	CASSRDRVENNSPLHF
-	TRBV9	TRBJ2-2	TRBD2	14	TGTGCCAGCAGCGCGGGAGGTGGCACCGGGGAGCTGTTTTTT	CASSAGGGTGELFF
-	TRBV5-4	TRBJ1-2	TRBD1	13	TGTGCCAGCAGCTCCCTGACAGGGCCTGGCTACACCTTC	CASSSLTGPGYTF
-	TRBV6-1	TRBJ1-4	-	13	TGTGCCAGCACTCGCATCAGGGGCGAAAAACTGTTTTTT	CASTRIRGEKLFF
-	TRBV27	TRBJ2-7	-	13	TGTGCCAGCAGTTTTACAGGCCCCTACGAGCAGTACTTC	CASSFTGPYEQYF
-	TRBV28	TRBJ2-7	TRBD2	16	TGTGCCAGCAGTTTCCCGTTGGGGGGGAACTCCTACGAGCAGTACTTC	CASSFPLGGNSYEQYF